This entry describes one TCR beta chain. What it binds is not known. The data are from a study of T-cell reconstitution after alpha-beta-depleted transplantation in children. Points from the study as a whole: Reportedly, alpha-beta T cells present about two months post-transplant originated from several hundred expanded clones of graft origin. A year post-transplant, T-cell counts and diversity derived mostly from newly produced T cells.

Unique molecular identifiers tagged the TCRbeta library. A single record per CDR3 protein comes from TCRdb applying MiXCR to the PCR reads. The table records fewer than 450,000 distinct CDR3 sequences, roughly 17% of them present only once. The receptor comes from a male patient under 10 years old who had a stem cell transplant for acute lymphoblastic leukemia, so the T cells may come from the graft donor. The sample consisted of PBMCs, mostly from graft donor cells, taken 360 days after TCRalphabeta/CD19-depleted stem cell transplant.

This CDR3 reads CASSQYTTYEQYF. CDR3 DNA sequence: TGTGCCAGCAGCCAGTATACCACCTACGAGCAGTACTTC. The chain joins TRBV14 to TRBJ2-7; no clear D. Trimming stripped 3 bases from V and 2 bases from J, with 8 bases between. Germline assignment: CDR1 SGHDN and CDR2 FVKESK. This CDR3 comprises 13 residues.